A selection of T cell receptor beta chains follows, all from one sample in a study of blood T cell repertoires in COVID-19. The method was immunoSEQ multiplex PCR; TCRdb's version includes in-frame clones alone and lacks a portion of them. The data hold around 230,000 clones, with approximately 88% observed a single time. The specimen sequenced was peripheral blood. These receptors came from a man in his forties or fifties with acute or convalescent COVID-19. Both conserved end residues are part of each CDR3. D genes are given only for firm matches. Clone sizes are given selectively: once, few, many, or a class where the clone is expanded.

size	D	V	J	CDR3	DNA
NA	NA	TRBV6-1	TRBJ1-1	CASSETPKNTEAFF	TGTGCCAGCAGTGAAACGCCTAAGAACACTGAAGCTTTCTTT
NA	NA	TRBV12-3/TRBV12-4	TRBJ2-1	CASSPLLYNEQFF	TGTGCCAGCAGTCCCCTCTTATACAATGAGCAGTTCTTC
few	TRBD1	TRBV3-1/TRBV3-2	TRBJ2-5	CASSQLRGQGQTQYF	TGTGCCAGCAGCCAACTCCGTGGACAGGGACAGACCCAGTACTTC
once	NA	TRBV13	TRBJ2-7	CASSSDSNNEQYF	TGTGCCAGCAGCTCGGACAGCAACAACGAGCAGTACTTC
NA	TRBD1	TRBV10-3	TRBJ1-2	CATLGQDYGYTF	TGTGCCACCCTGGGACAGGACTATGGCTACACCTTC
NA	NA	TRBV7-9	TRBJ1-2	CASRPVGQPLYGYTF	TGTGCCAGCAGACCTGTAGGACAGCCGCTTTATGGCTACACCTTC
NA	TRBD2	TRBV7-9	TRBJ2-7	CASSFVSTSGGSYEQYF	TGTGCCAGCAGCTTCGTCTCTACTAGCGGAGGGTCTTACGAGCAGTACTTC
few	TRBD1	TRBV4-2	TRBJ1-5	CASSPKLQGDQPQHF	TGTGCCAGCAGCCCGAAACTACAGGGGGATCAGCCCCAGCATTTT
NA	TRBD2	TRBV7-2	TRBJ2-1	CAIQPGGVDGNEQFF	TGTGCCATCCAGCCGGGGGGAGTTGATGGGAATGAGCAGTTCTTC
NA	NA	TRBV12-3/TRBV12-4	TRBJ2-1	CASSLALAWQFF	TGTGCCAGCAGTTTAGCACTAGCTTGGCAGTTCTTC
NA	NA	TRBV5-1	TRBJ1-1	CASSGNTEAFF	TGCGCCAGCAGCGGCAACACTGAAGCTTTCTTT
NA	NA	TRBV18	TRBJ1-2	CASSQPAWGHRYGYTF	TGTGCCAGCTCACAACCCGCATGGGGGCACCGGTATGGCTACACCTTC
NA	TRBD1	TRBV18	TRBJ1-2	CASSLQGAGYTF	TGTGCCAGCTCACTGCAGGGGGCCGGCTACACCTTC
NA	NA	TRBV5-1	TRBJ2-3	CASSLRGIGPDTQYF	TGCGCCAGCTCTTTAAGGGGGATAGGCCCAGATACGCAGTATTTT
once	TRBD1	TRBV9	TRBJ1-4	CASSVDPAGQIEKLFF	TGTGCCAGCAGCGTAGATCCCGCGGGACAGATTGAAAAACTGTTTTTT
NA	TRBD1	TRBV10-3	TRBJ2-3	CAISEGQGAPDTQYF	TGTGCCATCAGTGAGGGACAGGGGGCTCCAGATACGCAGTATTTT
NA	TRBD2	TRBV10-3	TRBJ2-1	CAISPTSGNINEQFF	TGTGCCATCAGCCCTACTAGCGGGAATATCAATGAGCAGTTCTTC
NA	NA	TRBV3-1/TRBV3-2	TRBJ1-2	CASSRISRSGYTF	TGTGCCAGCAGTCGTATTTCCAGAAGTGGCTACACCTTC
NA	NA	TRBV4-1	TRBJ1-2	CASSQAEGWFGGYTF	TGCGCCAGCAGCCAAGCAGAGGGTTGGTTTGGTGGCTACACCTTC
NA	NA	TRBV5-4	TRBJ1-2	CASSPQRGGGLSGYTF	TGTGCCAGCAGCCCACAACGGGGGGGAGGACTCTCTGGCTACACCTTC
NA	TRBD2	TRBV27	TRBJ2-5	CASSRKTSGQETQYF	TGTGCCAGCAGCCGTAAGACTAGCGGCCAAGAGACCCAGTACTTC
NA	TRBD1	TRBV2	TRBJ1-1	CASTFDRDTEAFF	TGTGCCAGCACCTTCGACAGGGATACTGAAGCTTTCTTT
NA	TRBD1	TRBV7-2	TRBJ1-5	CASSLGQGGQPQHF	TGTGCCAGCAGCTTAGGACAGGGAGGTCAGCCCCAGCATTTT
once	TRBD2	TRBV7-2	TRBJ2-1	CASSLGRLAANNEQFF	TGTGCCAGCAGCTTAGGGAGACTAGCGGCCAACAATGAGCAGTTCTTC
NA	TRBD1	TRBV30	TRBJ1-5	CASSGTGIDQPQHF	TGTGCCTCCTCCGGGACAGGGATTGATCAGCCCCAGCATTTT
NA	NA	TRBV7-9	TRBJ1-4	CASSSAGTLNEKLFF	TGTGCCAGCAGCTCCGCCGGGACACTTAATGAAAAACTGTTTTTT
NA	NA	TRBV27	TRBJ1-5	CASSLLAGSHPQHF	TGTGCCAGCAGTTTACTCGCCGGGTCTCATCCCCAGCATTTT
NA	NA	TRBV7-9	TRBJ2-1	CASSPVSGYNEQFF	TGTGCCAGCAGCCCCGTGTCGGGATACAATGAGCAGTTCTTC
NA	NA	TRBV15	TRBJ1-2	CATSRDPGQPNYGYTF	TGTGCCACCAGCAGGGACCCAGGACAGCCTAACTATGGCTACACCTTC
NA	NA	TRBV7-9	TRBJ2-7	CASSPGWQALSSYEQYF	TGTGCCAGCAGCCCGGGGTGGCAAGCGTTGAGCTCCTACGAGCAGTACTTC
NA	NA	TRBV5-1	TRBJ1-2	CASSLIGQAYGYTF	TGCGCCAGCAGCTTGATCGGACAAGCTTATGGCTACACCTTC
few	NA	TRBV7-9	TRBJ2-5	CASSLGVGQETQYF	TGTGCCAGCAGCTTGGGAGTGGGCCAAGAGACCCAGTACTTC
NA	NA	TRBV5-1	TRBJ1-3	CASSLGGSHSGNTIYF	TGCGCCAGCAGCTTGGGGGGCTCTCACTCTGGAAACACCATATATTTT
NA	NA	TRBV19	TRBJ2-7	CASTNRTIRSYEQYF	TGTGCCAGTACCAATCGGACTATTCGCTCCTACGAGCAGTACTTC
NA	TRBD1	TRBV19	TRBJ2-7	CASSSPGQGREQYF	TGTGCCAGTTCATCACCGGGACAGGGGCGCGAGCAGTACTTC
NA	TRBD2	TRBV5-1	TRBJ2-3	CASSPGGLAASTDTQYF	TGCGCCAGCAGCCCGGGGGGGCTAGCGGCTAGCACAGATACGCAGTATTTT
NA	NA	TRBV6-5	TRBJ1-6	CASSTGTYNSPLHF	TGTGCCAGCAGTACCGGGACTTATAATTCACCCCTCCACTTT
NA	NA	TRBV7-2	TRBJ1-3	CASSLVASTIYF	TGTGCCAGCAGCTTAGTTGCGAGTACCATATATTTT
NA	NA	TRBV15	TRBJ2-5	CATSTYQETQYF	TGTGCCACCAGCACATACCAAGAGACCCAGTACTTC
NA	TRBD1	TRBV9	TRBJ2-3	CASSVGTGSGDTQYF	TGTGCCAGCAGCGTAGGGACAGGCTCGGGAGATACGCAGTATTTT
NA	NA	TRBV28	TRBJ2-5	CASSLQGETQYF	TGTGCCAGCAGTTTACAGGGAGAGACCCAGTACTTC
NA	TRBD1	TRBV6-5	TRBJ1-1	CASTLGQGTTEAFF	TGTGCCAGCACCCTCGGACAGGGGACAACTGAAGCTTTCTTT
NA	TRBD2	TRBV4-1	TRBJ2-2	CASSPSAGGAATGELFF	TGCGCCAGCAGCCCCTCAGCGGGAGGGGCGGCCACCGGGGAGCTGTTTTTT
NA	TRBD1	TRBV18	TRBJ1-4	CASSPTRDREEKLFF	TGTGCCAGCTCCCCAACCCGGGACAGGGAGGAAAAACTGTTTTTT
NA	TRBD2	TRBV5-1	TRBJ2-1	CASSLVLAGGYNEQFF	TGCGCCAGCAGCTTGGTGCTAGCGGGAGGTTACAATGAGCAGTTCTTC
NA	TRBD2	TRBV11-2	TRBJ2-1	CASSLAGLAGINEQFF	TGTGCCAGCAGCTTAGCCGGACTAGCGGGAATCAATGAGCAGTTCTTC
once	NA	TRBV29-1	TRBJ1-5	CSVGGEQPQHF	TGCAGCGTTGGAGGCGAACAGCCCCAGCATTTT
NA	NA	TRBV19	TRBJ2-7	CASKSQGSSYEQYF	TGTGCCAGTAAGTCCCAGGGGAGCTCCTACGAGCAGTACTTC
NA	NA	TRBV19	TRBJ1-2	CASSPGLLANYGYTF	TGTGCCAGTAGTCCAGGACTGTTGGCTAACTATGGCTACACCTTC
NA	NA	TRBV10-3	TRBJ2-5	CAISGEPPGEAQYF	TGTGCCATCAGTGGAGAACCGCCTGGAGAGGCCCAGTACTTC
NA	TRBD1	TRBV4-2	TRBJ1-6	CASSQDFADRGSPLHF	TGTGCCAGCAGCCAAGATTTTGCCGACAGGGGTTCACCCCTCCACTTT
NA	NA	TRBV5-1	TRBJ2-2	CASSFPRETGELFF	TGCGCCAGCAGCTTTCCGCGGGAAACCGGGGAGCTGTTTTTT
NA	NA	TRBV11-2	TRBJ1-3	CASSLGGGTGNTIYF	TGTGCCAGCAGCTTAGGGGGGGGCACTGGAAACACCATATATTTT